A single sample gave rise to the 21 T cell receptor beta chains below, sequenced in a study of CD8+ T cells in alopecia areata. Stated treatment: oral pan-JAK inhibitor, 5-10 mg twice daily. cDNA serving as the sequencing template came from extracted, reverse transcribed RNA. TCRdb's table, derived via immunoSEQ multiplex PCR, lists solely in-frame clones and lacks some. Here the sample spans about 120,000 clones, about 50% being singletons. The input for sequencing was CD4+ T cells sorted from blood, taken at week 4, from a patient treated with tofacitinib. The receptors originated from a human donor with alopecia areata.

The chain recombines TRBV29-1 with TRBJ1-1; possibly TRBD1 for D (6 bases). Per the germline V gene, CDR1 is SQVTM and CDR2 is ANQGSEA. The germline V and J ends were trimmed by 6 bases and 0 bases, with 11 bases remaining between them. The CDR3 runs to 13 residues. Written as DNA, the CDR3 is TGCAGCGTCGACCAGGGGCTGAACACTGAAGCTTTCTTT. Protein: CSVDQGLNTEAFF.

Regarding this clone: This specimen includes other DNA sequences encoding the same CDR3. The chain links TRBV18 to TRBJ2-5, with 7 bases that match TRBD1. The trim removed 3 bases at V and 2 bases at J, leaving 0 bases unmatched. CDR3 length: 13 residues. Germline CDR1 and CDR2: KGHSH and LQKENI. The CDR3 region has the DNA TGTGCCAGCTCACCGGGACAGCAAGAGACCCAGTACTTC. Protein product: CASSPGQQETQYF. Based on the CDR3 plus reference TRBV18 and TRBJ2-5, the full variable domain is NAGVMQNPRHLVRRRGQEARLRCSPMKGHSHVYWYRQLPEEGLKFMVYLQKENIIDESGMPKERFSAEFPKEGPSILRIQQVVRGDSAAYFCASSPGQQETQYFGPGTRLLVL.

The chain uses TRBV30 and TRBJ2-1; D may be TRBD1 (5 bases). V shed 0 bases and J shed 9 bases, with 9 bases lying between them. Germline lookup yields CDR1 GTSNPN and CDR2 SVGIG (reference sequence). The CDR3 has 12 residues. The CDR3 sequence is CAWSVQVAEQFF. The DNA for the CDR3 is TGTGCCTGGAGTGTACAGGTCGCTGAGCAGTTCTTC.

V usage is TRBV10-3 and J usage is TRBJ2-5; 15 bases match TRBD2. Looked up from germline, CDR1 is ENHRY and CDR2 is SYGVKD. This CDR3 is 16 amino acids long. Trimming at V came to 1 base and at J to 3 bases, leaving 0 bases not matched to a gene. This CDR3 reads CAISEWTSGREETQYF. The CDR3 DNA reads as TGTGCCATCAGTGAGTGGACTAGCGGGAGGGAAGAGACCCAGTACTTC.

This clone has only a few counts. The J gene is TRBJ2-7, the V gene TRBV30; 10 nucleotides agree with TRBD2. In germline, CDR1 is GTSNPN, CDR2 SVGIG (reference sequence). The length of the CDR3 is 15 residues. Trimming took 0 bases from V and 6 from J; bases not matched to a gene: 8. DNA of the CDR3: TGTGCCTGGAGTGTAGGATCTAGCGGGAGCGGCGAGCAGTACTTC. This translates into CAWSVGSSGSGEQYF. Complete variable domain (other parts from reference TRBV30 and TRBJ2-7): SQTIHQWPATLVQPVGSPLSLECTVEGTSNPNLYWYRQAAGRGLQLLFYSVGIGQISSEVPQNLSASRPQDRQFILSSKKLLLSDSGFYLCAWSVGSSGSGEQYFGPGTRLTVT.

The chain combines TRBV30 with TRBJ1-5; D remains ambiguous. The CDR3 is 14 amino acids. The V gene's germline CDR1 is GTSNPN and CDR2 SVGIG (reference sequence). The V end was cut by 3 bases, the J end by 9 bases, with 18 bases between. The CDR3 protein is CAWSPGLGPGPQHF. The CDR3 DNA reads as TGTGCCTGGAGCCCAGGTCTGGGCCCAGGGCCCCAGCATTTT.

This rearrangement joins TRBV5-1 to TRBJ1-2, with 7 bases that match TRBD1. Per the germline V gene, CDR1 is SGHRS and CDR2 is YFSETQ. V lost 0 bases, J lost 4 bases, and 3 bases stayed unmatched. The CDR3 covers 14 residues. CDR3 DNA: TGCGCCAGCAGCTTGGACAGGGGAGGCTATGGCTACACCTTC. Amino acids: CASSLDRGGYGYTF.

This chain links TRBV7-9 with TRBJ2-7; weak D call: TRBD1 (6 bases). The ends were cut back, 5 bases at V and 4 bases at J, with 9 bases in the middle. The V gene's germline CDR1 is SEHNR and CDR2 FQNEAQ (reference sequence). This CDR3 is built from 12 residues. The CDR3 DNA reads as TGTGCCAGCAGCCTACAGGGTTACGAGCAGTACTTC. Protein product: CASSLQGYEQYF.

In nucleotides, the CDR3 is TGCAGCGTTGAACACGGGACAGGGGGTGTCTACGAGCAGTACTTC. As protein: CSVEHGTGGVYEQYF. The chain carries TRBV29-1 and TRBJ2-7; TRBD1 aligns across 11 bases. The CDR3 is 15 amino acids. CDR1 is SQVTM, CDR2 ANQGSEA, per germline. V dropped 2 bases and J dropped 3; count of bases not matched to a gene: 6.

This chain uses TRBV10-2 with TRBJ2-3, with TRBD2 identical over 9 bases. Trimming cost V 8 bases and J 4 bases; bases outside gene matches: 7. This CDR3 region has 14 residues. Germline values: CDR1 WSHSY, CDR2 SAAADI. CDR3 protein: CASRAGGPPDTQYF. The CDR3 coding sequence is TGCGCCAGCCGAGCGGGGGGCCCGCCAGATACGCAGTATTTT.

V is TRBV27 and J is TRBJ1-1; D not certain. Between the trimmed V and J ends, which lost 5 bases and 11 bases, there was a span of 18 bases. Germline V gene data show CDR1 as MNHEY and CDR2 as SMNVEV (reference sequence). The CDR3 spans 13 residues. The CDR3 nucleotides are TGTGCCAGCAGTCTAACCGTCTTTGGGGTGGCTTTCTTT. Its protein product is CASSLTVFGVAFF.

V is TRBV19 and J is TRBJ2-3, with 10 bases matching TRBD2. The germline V gene encodes CDR1 LNHDA and CDR2 SQIVND (reference sequence). The V gene end was trimmed by 3 bases and the J gene end by 6 bases; junction bases not matched to a gene: 6. The CDR3 spans 15 residues. Here the CDR3 reads CASSILAGGEDTQYF. The CDR3, as DNA: TGTGCCAGTAGTATTTTAGCGGGAGGTGAGGATACGCAGTATTTT. The complete variable domain, with remaining parts taken from reference TRBV19 and TRBJ2-3, reads DGGITQSPKYLFRKEGQNVTLSCEQNLNHDAMYWYRQDPGQGLRLIYYSQIVNDFQKGDIAEGYSVSREKKESFPLTVTSAQKNPTAFYLCASSILAGGEDTQYFGPGTRLTVL.

The chain combines TRBV15 with TRBJ2-2; D not resolved. Looked up from germline, CDR1 is LNHNV and CDR2 is YYDKDF (reference sequence). This CDR3 contains 13 residues. V gave up 0 bases and J gave up 7 bases, with 6 bases separating them. The CDR3 DNA reads as TGTGCCACCAGCAGAGATCGTATCGGGGAGCTGTTTTTT. This gives the protein CATSRDRIGELFF.

The chain couples TRBV7-9 to TRBJ2-2; 8 bases align to TRBD1. The trim removed 4 bases at V and 3 bases at J, leaving 4 bases unmatched. Germline V gene lookup returns CDR1 SEHNR and CDR2 FQNEAQ (reference sequence). The CDR3 runs 15 residues. CDR3 DNA: TGTGCCAGCAGCTCGACGACAGGGGACACCGGGGAGCTGTTTTTT. Amino acids: CASSSTTGDTGELFF.

This chain links TRBV30 with TRBJ2-2; D remains ambiguous. The V and J ends lost 0 bases and 6 bases respectively, with 17 bases between them. Germline V CDR1 and CDR2: GTSNPN, SVGIG (reference sequence). The CDR3 runs to 16 residues. The CDR3, as DNA: TGTGCCTGGAGTGTACTGCTCTCCTCAGTTTCCGGGGAGCTGTTTTTT. It yields the protein CAWSVLLSSVSGELFF.

There are a few counts of this clone. J is TRBJ2-5 and V is TRBV29-1; 14 nucleotides agree with TRBD2. Trimming at V came to 7 bases and at J to 2 bases, leaving 3 bases not matched to a gene. This CDR3 has 14 residues. CDR1 and CDR2 (germline): SQVTM, ANQGSEA. The CDR3 spells CSAGLAGGQETQYF. The DNA of the CDR3 is TGCAGCGCCGGACTAGCGGGGGGTCAAGAGACCCAGTACTTC.

This clone has just a few counts. This chain uses TRBV7-2 with TRBJ2-7; no firm D call. This CDR3 comprises 15 residues. Germline V gives CDR1 SGHTA, CDR2 FQGNSA. With 2 bases removed from V and 2 bases from J, the gap between germline ends came to 13 bases. CDR3 protein: CASSLTRTVTYEQYF. CDR3 DNA sequence: TGTGCCAGCAGCTTAACGAGGACGGTTACCTACGAGCAGTACTTC.

This clone was observed a single time. The CDR3 reads CAWTAGTGVNQPQHF. As DNA, the CDR3 is TGTGCCTGGACCGCCGGGACAGGGGTTAATCAGCCCCAGCATTTT. This chain links TRBV30 with TRBJ1-5; 10 nucleotides match TRBD1. This CDR3 has 15 residues. V was clipped by 4 bases and J by 4 bases; unmatched bases: 7. CDR1 is GTSNPN and CDR2 is SVGIG in the germline V gene (reference sequence).

The gene calls are TRBV7-3 and TRBJ2-3, with no clear D. This CDR3 contains 13 residues. Germline values: CDR1 SGHTA, CDR2 FQGTGA. Trimming shortened V by 2 bases and J by 2 bases, and 5 bases separated the two germline ends. The CDR3 nucleotides are TGTGCCAGCAGCTTAGCCTACACAGATACGCAGTATTTT. It codes for CASSLAYTDTQYF.

The chain couples TRBV2 to TRBJ1-2, with 11 bases fitting TRBD1. Germline-derived CDR1 and CDR2 are SNHLY and FYNNEI. J was trimmed by 2 bases and V by 6 bases; bases with no gene match: 8. The length of the CDR3 is 16 residues. CDR3 sequence (DNA): TGTGCCAGCAGGCTTCCGGGGGACAGGGGGAACTATGGCTACACCTTC. Amino acids: CASRLPGDRGNYGYTF.

The V gene is TRBV11-2, the J gene TRBJ2-7; TRBD2 matches 7 bases. Trimming at V came to 2 bases and at J to 5 bases, leaving 3 bases not matched to a gene. The CDR3 covers 13 residues. Germline CDR1 is SGHAT and CDR2 is FQNNGV. DNA of the CDR3: TGTGCCAGCAGCTTAATAGCGGGCAACGAGCAGTACTTC. Translation: CASSLIAGNEQYF.